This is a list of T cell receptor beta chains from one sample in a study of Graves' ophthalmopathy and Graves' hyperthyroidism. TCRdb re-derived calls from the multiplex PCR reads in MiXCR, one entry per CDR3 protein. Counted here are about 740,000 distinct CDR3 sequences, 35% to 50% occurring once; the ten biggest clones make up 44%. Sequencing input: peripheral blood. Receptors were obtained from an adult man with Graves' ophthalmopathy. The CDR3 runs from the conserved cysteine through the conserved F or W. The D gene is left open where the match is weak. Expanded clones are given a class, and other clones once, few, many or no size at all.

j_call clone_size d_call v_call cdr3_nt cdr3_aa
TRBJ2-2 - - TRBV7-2 TGTGCCAGCAGCCAACCCGCCCGGGGGCGGGAGCTGTTTTTT CASSQPARGRELFF
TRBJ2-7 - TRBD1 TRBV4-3 TGCGCCAGCAGCCCTGGAGGACAGGGACTTTACGAGCAGTACTTC CASSPGGQGLYEQYF
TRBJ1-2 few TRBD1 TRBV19 TGTGCCACTTTAACAGGGGGAGCCGGCTACACCTTC CATLTGGAGYTF
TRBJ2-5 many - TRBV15 TGTGCCACTACCTGGGGGACCCTCCAAGAGACCCAGTACTTC CATTWGTLQETQYF
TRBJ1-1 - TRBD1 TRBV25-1 TGTGCCAGCACATGGGACAGGGGGCCGTTGGACACTGAAGCTTTCTTT CASTWDRGPLDTEAFF
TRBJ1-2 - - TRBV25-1 TGTGCCAGCAGTGATAGTGCCGGGGACATCGGCTATGGCTACACCTTC CASSDSAGDIGYGYTF
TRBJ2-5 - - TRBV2 TGTGCCAGCAGTGAAGAGGGGGGTATTGAGACCCAGTACTTC CASSEEGGIETQYF
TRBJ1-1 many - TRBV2 TGTGCCAGCAGTGGACGACACCCGAACACTGAAGCTTTCTTT CASSGRHPNTEAFF
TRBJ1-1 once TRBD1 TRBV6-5 TGTGCCAGCAGTGGACAGGGGGCGGGGGACACTGAAGCTTTCTTT CASSGQGAGDTEAFF
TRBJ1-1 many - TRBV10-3 TGTGCCATCAGCCTCCGACAGAGCATGAACACTGAAGCTTTCTTT CAISLRQSMNTEAFF
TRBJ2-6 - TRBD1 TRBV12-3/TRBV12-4 TGTGCCAGCAGTTTACGGACAGGTCCTATCTCTGGGGCCAACGTCCTGACTTTC CASSLRTGPISGANVLTF
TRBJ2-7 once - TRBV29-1 TGCAGCGTTGATAGGCAGGGGGGGGCGAGTGAGCAGTACTTC CSVDRQGGASEQYF
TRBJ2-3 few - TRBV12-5 TGTGCTAGTGGGTACACAGATACGCAGTATTTT CASGYTDTQYF
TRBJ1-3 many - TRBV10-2 TGCGCCAGCAGTGTGACGGCCCTGGACACCATATATTTT CASSVTALDTIYF